The sequence of this T cell receptor (beta chain) was determined in a study of T cell changes during pregnancy in multiple sclerosis. The assay was immunoSEQ multiplex PCR, and TCRdb's table has in-frame clones only and misses some. The repertoire includes about 100,000 clones, less than 95% of them detected once, and roughly 0.82% sits in the top ten. This CDR3 contains 15 residues. The V gene end was trimmed by 2 bases and the J gene end by 4 bases; junction bases not matched to a gene: 5. Germline V gives CDR1 SNHLY, CDR2 FYNNEI. The TCR comes from a female donor in good health, enrolled as a control in a pregnancy study. Sequenced material: peripheral blood, taken in the third trimester of pregnancy. The chain couples TRBV2 to TRBJ1-2; 9 bases agree with TRBD1. The CDR3 region has the DNA TGTGCCAGCAGTGAATTGGGACAGGGCGCCTATGGCTACACCTTC. It encodes CASSELGQGAYGYTF.